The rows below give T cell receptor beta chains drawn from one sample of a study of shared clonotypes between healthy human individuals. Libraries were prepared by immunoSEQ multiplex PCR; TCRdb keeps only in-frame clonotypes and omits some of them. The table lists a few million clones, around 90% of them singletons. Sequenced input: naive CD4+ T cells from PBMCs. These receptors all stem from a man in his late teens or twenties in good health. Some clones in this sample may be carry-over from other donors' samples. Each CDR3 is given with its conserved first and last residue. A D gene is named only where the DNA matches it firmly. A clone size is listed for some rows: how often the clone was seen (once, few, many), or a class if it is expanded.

CASSADRTERGSTEAFF,TGTGCCAGCAGCGCAGACCGGACAGAGAGAGGGAGCACTGAAGCTTTCTTT,TRBV7-9,.,TRBJ1-1,.
CASSSQGSHGTEAFF,TGTGCCAGCAGTTCTCAGGGGAGTCACGGCACTGAAGCTTTCTTT,TRBV28,.,TRBJ1-1,.
CASSSRSGSSYNEQFF,TGTGCCAGTAGTTCGAGGAGCGGTAGCTCCTACAATGAGCAGTTCTTC,TRBV19,.,TRBJ2-1,.
CASSLGTGYTEKLFF,TGTGCCAGCAGCTTAGGAACAGGGTATACGGAAAAACTGTTTTTT,TRBV7-2,.,TRBJ1-4,.
CASSTTGNTEAFF,TGCGCCAGCAGCACGACAGGGAACACTGAAGCTTTCTTT,TRBV5-1,.,TRBJ1-1,few
CASSLESETQYF,TGTGCCAGCAGCTTAGAATCGGAGACCCAGTACTTC,TRBV7-8,.,TRBJ2-5,.
CASNEQVANTGELFF,TGTGCCAGCAACGAACAGGTAGCGAACACCGGGGAGCTGTTTTTT,TRBV6-1,.,TRBJ2-2,.
CASSINPGTPMNTEAFF,TGCGCCAGCAGTATAAATCCCGGGACACCCATGAACACTGAAGCTTTCTTT,TRBV5-1,.,TRBJ1-1,.
CASSPAGTANTEAFF,TGTGCCAGCTCACCAGCCGGGACAGCGAACACTGAAGCTTTCTTT,TRBV18,TRBD1,TRBJ1-1,few
CASSPRTVGPGEAFF,TGTGCCAGCAGCCCCAGGACGGTAGGACCTGGCGAAGCTTTCTTT,TRBV9,.,TRBJ1-1,.
CASSWSGTGDNSNQPQHF,TGTGCCAGCAGTTGGTCCGGGACAGGGGATAATAGCAATCAGCCCCAGCATTTT,TRBV28,TRBD1,TRBJ1-5,.
CASRRTGNLNYEQYF,TGTGCCAGCAGGCGGACAGGGAACTTAAACTACGAGCAGTACTTC,TRBV11-2,TRBD1,TRBJ2-7,.
CSVPPGHRKETQYF,TGCAGCGTCCCACCGGGACACCGAAAAGAGACCCAGTACTTC,TRBV29-1,.,TRBJ2-5,.